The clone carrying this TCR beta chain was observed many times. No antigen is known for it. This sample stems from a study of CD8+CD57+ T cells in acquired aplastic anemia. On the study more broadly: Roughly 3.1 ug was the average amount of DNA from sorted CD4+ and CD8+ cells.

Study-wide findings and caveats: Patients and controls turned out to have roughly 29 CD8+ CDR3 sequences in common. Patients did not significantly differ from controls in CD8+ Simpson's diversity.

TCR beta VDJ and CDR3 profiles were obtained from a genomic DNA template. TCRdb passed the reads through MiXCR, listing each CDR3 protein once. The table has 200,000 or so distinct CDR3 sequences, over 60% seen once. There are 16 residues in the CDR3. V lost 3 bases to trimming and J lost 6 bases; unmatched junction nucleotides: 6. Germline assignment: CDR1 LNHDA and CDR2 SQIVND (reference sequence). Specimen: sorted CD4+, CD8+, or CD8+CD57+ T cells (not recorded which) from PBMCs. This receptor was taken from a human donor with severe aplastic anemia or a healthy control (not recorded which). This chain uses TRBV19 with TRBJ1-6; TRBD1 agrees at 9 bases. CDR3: CASSIPGDRVNSPLHF. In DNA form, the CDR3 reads TGTGCCAGTAGTATTCCGGGGGACAGGGTTAATTCACCCCTCCACTTT.